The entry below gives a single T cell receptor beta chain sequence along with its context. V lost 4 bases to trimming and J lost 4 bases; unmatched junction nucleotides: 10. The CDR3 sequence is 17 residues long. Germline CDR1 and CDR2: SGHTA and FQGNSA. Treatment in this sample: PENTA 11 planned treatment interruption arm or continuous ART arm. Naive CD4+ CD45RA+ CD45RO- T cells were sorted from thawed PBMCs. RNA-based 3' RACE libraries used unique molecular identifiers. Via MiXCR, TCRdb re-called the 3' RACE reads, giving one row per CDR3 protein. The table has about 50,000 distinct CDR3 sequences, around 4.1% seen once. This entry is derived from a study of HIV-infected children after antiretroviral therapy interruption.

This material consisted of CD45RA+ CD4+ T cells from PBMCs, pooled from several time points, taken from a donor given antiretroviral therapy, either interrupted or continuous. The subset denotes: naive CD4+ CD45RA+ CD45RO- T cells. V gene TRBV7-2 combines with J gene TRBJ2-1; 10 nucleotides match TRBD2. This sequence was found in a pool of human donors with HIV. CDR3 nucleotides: TGTGCCAGCAGCTCCCCTGGGGGTAGCGGGGGGTACAATGAGCAGTTCTTC. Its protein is CASSSPGGSGGYNEQFF.